Shown below are 18 T cell receptor beta chains from a single sample sequenced in a study of T cells after yellow fever vaccination. TCRdb used MiXCR to reprocess the 5' RACE reads, holding one entry per CDR3 protein. Here the sample spans a few hundred thousand distinct CDR3 sequences, roughly 9% being singletons. Sequenced material: CD4+ T cells sorted from PBMCs, taken 5 days after the yellow fever booster vaccination. The receptor set was obtained from a man aged 18 to 29 who received the YFV17D yellow fever vaccine.

The table lists this clonotype with a few counts. J is TRBJ2-3 and V is TRBV19; D remains unclear. The CDR3 is 15 residues long. Per germline, CDR1 LNHDA and CDR2 SQIVND (reference sequence). The V and J ends lost 3 bases and 4 bases respectively, with 14 bases between them. The DNA for the CDR3 is TGTGCCAGTAGTATCGGGCGCGATAGGTCAGATACGCAGTATTTT. Protein sequence: CASSIGRDRSDTQYF. The variable domain in full, with the rest retrieved from reference TRBV19 and TRBJ2-3, is DGGITQSPKYLFRKEGQNVTLSCEQNLNHDAMYWYRQDPGQGLRLIYYSQIVNDFQKGDIAEGYSVSREKKESFPLTVTSAQKNPTAFYLCASSIGRDRSDTQYFGPGTRLTVL.

CDR3 residues: CASSADKQQYV. CDR3 sequence (DNA): TGTGCCAGCAGTGCGGACAAGCAGCAGTACGTC. This sequence joins TRBV2 and TRBJ2-7; TRBD1 might be the D (5 bases). Trimming left V 4 bases short and J 8 bases short, with 9 bases between. The CDR3 contains 11 residues. Germline CDR1 reads SNHLY; CDR2 reads FYNNEI.

The table lists this clonotype with a few counts. The J gene is TRBJ2-7, the V gene TRBV6-5; 7 positions match TRBD2. CDR3 size: 13 residues. J lost 7 bases, V lost 6 bases, and 9 bases had no gene match. The germline V gene has CDR1 MNHEY and CDR2 SVGAGI. For the CDR3, the DNA is TGTGCCAGCAGGGGGCGGGGAGCGGGAGAGCAGTACTTC. Translated, it gives CASRGRGAGEQYF.

The CDR3 DNA reads TGTGCCAGCAGCCAAGTTGGACAAGCCGGGGAGCTGTTTTTT. Translated, it gives CASSQVGQAGELFF. J is TRBJ2-2 and V is TRBV4-2; D possibly corresponds to TRBD1 (5 bases). Deletions cut 1 base from V and 6 bases from J, with 9 bases between. Germline V gives CDR1 LGHNA, CDR2 YNFKEQ. There are 14 residues in the CDR3.

This clonotype was seen at least ten times. V and J are TRBV6-2 or TRBV6-3 and TRBJ1-1, with D unresolved. Deletions cut 6 bases from V and 1 base from J, with 6 bases between. Germline assignment: CDR1 MNHEY and CDR2 SVGEGT. The CDR3 contains 12 residues. The CDR3 nucleotides are TGTGCCAGCAGGGTTGCGAACACTGAAGCTTTCTTT. Protein: CASRVANTEAFF.

This clonotype was seen only a few times. The chain carries TRBV6-6 and TRBJ2-7; TRBD1 might be the D (7 bases). Germline V gives CDR1 MNHNY, CDR2 SVGAGI (reference sequence). The V gene lost 5 bases and the J gene lost 11 bases, with 22 bases spanning the gap. This CDR3 is 14 amino acids long. The CDR3 spells CASSPVSPRGEKYF. In DNA, the CDR3 is TGTGCCAGCAGTCCTGTGAGCCCCAGGGGGGAGAAGTACTTC.

The V call is TRBV12-3 or TRBV12-4, the J call TRBJ1-5, with 8 bases matching TRBD1. Trimming took 5 bases from V and 0 from J; bases not matched to a gene: 3. This CDR3 comprises 15 residues. For the CDR3, the DNA is TGTGCCAGCAGTAGACAGGGGTATAGCAATCAGCCCCAGCATTTT. Amino acid sequence: CASSRQGYSNQPQHF.

This clonotype was counted between two and nine times. The rearrangement links TRBV23-1 to TRBJ1-5; D is unresolved. TRBV23-1 belongs to the ORF category, with a function that is uncertain. The CDR3 length is 16 residues. V lost 2 bases, J lost 0 bases, and 11 bases lay in between. The CDR3 coding sequence is TGCGCCAGCAGTCAAGGCAGAAATATTAGCAATCAGCCCCAGCATTTT. This codes for CASSQGRNISNQPQHF.

The V and J genes are TRBV30 and TRBJ2-3; D is uncertain. The length of the CDR3 is 13 residues. Germline CDR1 is GTSNPN and CDR2 is SVGIG (reference sequence). Trimming shortened V by 5 bases and J by 1 base, and 10 bases separated the two germline ends. CDR3 in amino acids: CAWCAYGTDTQYF. The DNA of the CDR3 is TGTGCCTGGTGTGCCTACGGCACAGATACGCAGTATTTT.

This clonotype occurred many times. The chain is built from TRBV6-6 and TRBJ1-6; 7 positions agree with TRBD1. V was clipped by 6 bases and J by 6 bases; unmatched bases: 5. This CDR3 is built from 14 residues. Per germline, CDR1 MNHNY and CDR2 SVGAGI (reference sequence). CDR3 nucleotide sequence: TGTGCCAGCAGGCACCGGGACAGTAATTCACCCCTCCACTTT. Protein sequence: CASRHRDSNSPLHF.

This clonotype was observed at least ten times. The gene calls are TRBV19 and TRBJ1-1; D is unclear. V was cut by 4 bases and J by 4 bases, with 10 bases left in between. The germline V gene has CDR1 LNHDA and CDR2 SQIVND (reference sequence). The CDR3 consists of 13 residues. The chain's CDR3 is CASSNEPSTEAFF. CDR3 DNA: TGTGCCAGTAGTAACGAACCCAGCACTGAAGCTTTCTTT.

This clonotype was seen a handful of times. This chain connects TRBV12-3 or TRBV12-4 to TRBJ1-2; D is unresolved. Trimming shortened V by 6 bases and J by 1 base, and 6 bases separated the two germline ends. This CDR3 spans 12 amino acids. CDR3 protein: CASRDLNYGYTF. The CDR3 DNA follows: TGTGCCAGCAGAGACCTTAACTATGGCTACACCTTC.

This clonotype was detected only a few times. The rearrangement uses TRBV7-9 and TRBJ2-7, with a weak D call TRBD2 (6 bases). In germline, CDR1 is SEHNR, CDR2 FQNEAQ (reference sequence). This CDR3 spans 15 amino acids. V dropped 6 bases and J dropped 9 bases, with 24 bases sitting between them. The CDR3 DNA reads TGTGCCAGCAGTCCTCTGGGACTCCGGGGCTGGGGGCAGTACGTC. Translating gives CASSPLGLRGWGQYV.

Many counts were recorded for this clonotype. Here the CDR3 DNA reads TGTGCCAGCTCACCTCGGAATGAGCAGTTCTTC. This gives the protein CASSPRNEQFF. The rearrangement links TRBV18 to TRBJ2-1; D remains ambiguous. CDR1 and CDR2 (germline): KGHSH, LQKENI. The length of the CDR3 is 11 residues. The V end was cut by 3 bases, the J end by 7 bases, with 4 bases between. Complete variable domain (other parts from reference TRBV18 and TRBJ2-1): NAGVMQNPRHLVRRRGQEARLRCSPMKGHSHVYWYRQLPEEGLKFMVYLQKENIIDESGMPKERFSAEFPKEGPSILRIQQVVRGDSAAYFCASSPRNEQFFGPGTRLTVL.

There are many counts of this clonotype. CDR3 loop: CSARVTEAFF. As DNA, the CDR3 is TGCAGCGCCCGGGTCACTGAAGCTTTCTTT. The V gene is TRBV29-1, the J gene TRBJ1-1; unclear D gene. Trimming shortened V by 7 bases and J by 4 bases, and 7 bases separated the two germline ends. This CDR3 is 10 amino acids long. Germline assignment: CDR1 SQVTM and CDR2 ANQGSEA.

This clonotype was detected only once. The CDR3 reads CASTSRDRQNTGELFF. The CDR3 nucleotides are TGTGCCAGCACGAGCCGGGACAGGCAAAACACCGGGGAGCTGTTTTTT. The V call is TRBV13, the J call TRBJ2-2; 8 positions agree with TRBD1. Germline CDR1 and CDR2: PRHDT and FYEKMQ (reference sequence). CDR3 length: 16 amino acids. V was clipped by 7 bases and J by 2 bases; unmatched bases: 9. Filled out from reference TRBV13 and TRBJ2-2, the complete variable domain reads AAGVIQSPRHLIKEKRETATLKCYPIPRHDTVYWYQQGPGQDPQFLISFYEKMQSDKGSIPDRFSAQQFSDYHSELNMSSLELGDSALYFCASTSRDRQNTGELFFGEGSRLTVL.

This clonotype was observed many times. A read error may account for a junction end that differs from germline. V gene TRBV30 combines with J gene TRBJ2-3, with a weak D call TRBD1 (7 bases). This CDR3 contains 12 residues. Germline V gene data show CDR1 as GTSNPN and CDR2 as SVGIG (reference sequence). CDR3 in amino acids: CARRGQGDTQYF. DNA for the CDR3: TGTGCCCGGAGGGGGCAAGGAGATACGCAGTATTTT.

This clonotype has more than one count but fewer than ten. The genes are TRBV30 and TRBJ2-7; D is unresolved. The CDR3 is 13 residues long. V was cut by 0 bases and J by 4 bases, with 10 bases left in between. Germline V gives CDR1 GTSNPN, CDR2 SVGIG (reference sequence). The CDR3 nucleotides are TGTGCCTGGAGTGTACAGTTGGAATACGAGCAGTACTTC. Residues: CAWSVQLEYEQYF.